Each of the 32 T cell receptor beta chains below was sequenced from the same sample in a study of T-cell memory formation after mild COVID-19. TCRdb re-analysed the 5' RACE reads in MiXCR, keeping a single row per CDR3 protein. The sample has about 470,000 distinct CDR3 sequences, 25% seen once. Sequencing was done on a sample of PBMCs or a T cell subset sorted from them (not recorded which). Receptor source: an adult woman who had mild COVID-19 (a few samples of this study predate the infection). Cell type and time point are not known.

The V gene is TRBV5-1, the J gene TRBJ2-7; no firm D call. Germline loops: CDR1 SGHRS, CDR2 YFSETQ. There are 15 residues in the CDR3. V shed 4 bases and J shed 0 bases, with 14 bases lying between them. The CDR3 DNA reads as TGCGCCAGCAGCCCGGGTGGTTTTAGCTCCTACGAGCAGTACTTC. Amino acid sequence: CASSPGGFSSYEQYF.

This clonotype turned up a few times. The chain combines TRBV7-9 with TRBJ2-7; 7 nucleotides match TRBD2. The CDR3 spans 14 residues. Germline CDR1 SEHNR, CDR2 FQNEAQ (reference sequence). V dropped 4 bases and J dropped 3; count of bases not matched to a gene: 6. The CDR3 here is CASSSPGGLYEQYF. The CDR3 DNA is TGTGCCAGCAGCTCCCCGGGGGGACTCTACGAGCAGTACTTC. Full variable domain (outside the CDR3, taken from reference TRBV7-9 and TRBJ2-7): DTGVSQNPRHKITKRGQNVTFRCDPISEHNRLYWYRQTLGQGPEFLTYFQNEAQLEKSRLLSDRFSAERPKGSFSTLEIQRTEQGDSAMYLCASSSPGGLYEQYFGPGTRLTVT.

This clonotype was seen a few times. The gene calls are TRBV7-9 and TRBJ2-3; TRBD1 aligns across 8 bases. This CDR3 has 12 residues. Losses at the gene ends were 1 base for V and 9 bases for J; bases not matched to a gene: 0. From germline, CDR1 is SEHNR and CDR2 FQNEAQ (reference sequence). CDR3 residues: CASSLGDRTQYF. The CDR3 DNA is TGTGCCAGCAGCTTAGGGGACAGGACGCAGTATTTT.

This clonotype was detected only a few times. The chain employs TRBV9 and TRBJ1-2; D is uncertain. V dropped 0 bases and J dropped 6 bases, with 12 bases sitting between them. The CDR3 extends over 14 amino acids. CDR1 is SGDLS and CDR2 is YYNGEE in the germline V gene. The CDR3 region has the DNA TGTGCCAGCAGCGTAGACGAATCCGGGGATGGCTACACCTTC. The encoded protein is CASSVDESGDGYTF. Together with reference TRBV9 and TRBJ1-2, the CDR3 gives the full variable domain: DSGVTQTPKHLITATGQRVTLRCSPRSGDLSVYWYQQSLDQGLQFLIQYYNGEERAKGNILERFSAQQFPDLHSELNLSSLELGDSALYFCASSVDESGDGYTFGSGTRLTVV.

For the CDR3, the DNA is TGCAGTGCCCGGGACAGGGCTTCCCCGAGAACCGGGGAGCTGTTTTTT. Its translation is CSARDRASPRTGELFF. The V call is TRBV20-1, the J call TRBJ2-2; 9 bases align to TRBD1. Unmatched junction bases numbered 13, after V lost 6 bases and J lost 5 bases. The CDR3 spans 16 residues. Germline V gene lookup returns CDR1 DFQATT and CDR2 SNEGSKA (reference sequence).

The rearrangement joins TRBV3-1 to TRBJ2-1; TRBD2 aligns across 10 bases. The junction had 6 bases not matched to a gene; V was cut back by 0 bases and J by 7 bases. The CDR3 is 16 amino acids. Germline lookup yields CDR1 LGHDT and CDR2 YNNKEL (reference sequence). The CDR3 DNA reads as TGTGCCAGCAGCCAAGACTGGCTAGCGGGAGTAAATGAGCAGTTCTTC. Translating it yields CASSQDWLAGVNEQFF.

The rearrangement uses TRBV29-1 and TRBJ1-2; the D is unclear. V lost 4 bases and J lost 6, with 18 bases in between. The CDR3 extends over 14 amino acids. Germline V lookup: CDR1 SQVTM, CDR2 ANQGSEA. CDR3 sequence (DNA): TGCAGCGTTGTGGAGGAGGGAGTATTTGATGGCTACACCTTC. Its translation is CSVVEEGVFDGYTF.

This chain uses TRBV2 with TRBJ2-1, with D maybe TRBD1 (6 bases). The CDR3 runs 13 residues. Trimming left V 8 bases short and J 4 bases short, with 12 bases between. The germline CDR1 and CDR2 sequences are SNHLY and FYNNEI. The CDR3 nucleotides read TGTGCCAGCGGCTGGGGGCCGTACAATGAGCAGTTCTTC. Translation: CASGWGPYNEQFF.

The chain links TRBV2 to TRBJ2-1; no clear D gene. CDR1 and CDR2 from the germline V gene are SNHLY and FYNNEI. Trimming took off 8 bases at V and 6 bases at J, with 5 bases between the two ends. The length of the CDR3 is 10 residues. CDR3: CASRPNEQFF. The CDR3 nucleotides are TGTGCCAGCCGCCCCAATGAGCAGTTCTTC.

In its sample, this clonotype was seen a few times. The chain carries TRBV5-1 and TRBJ2-4; tentatively, D is TRBD1 (5 bases). The CDR3 length is 14 residues. Per germline, CDR1 SGHRS and CDR2 YFSETQ. Deletions cut 0 bases from V and 2 bases from J, with 6 bases between. As DNA, the CDR3 is TGCGCCAGCAGCTTGGGGACACCCAAAAACATTCAGTACTTC. This encodes CASSLGTPKNIQYF.

The chain uses TRBV20-1 and TRBJ2-1; D unresolved. V gave up 0 bases and J gave up 5 bases, with 8 bases separating them. CDR1 is DFQATT and CDR2 is SNEGSKA in the germline V gene (reference sequence). The CDR3 consists of 13 residues. Here the CDR3 DNA reads TGCAGTGCTAGAGATCGGGCCGACAATGAGCAGTTCTTC. It translates to CSARDRADNEQFF.

The gene calls are TRBV7-6 and TRBJ1-4; D not resolved. Trimming took off 1 base at V and 8 bases at J, with 11 bases between the two ends. Germline V CDR1 and CDR2: SGHVS, FNYEAQ. This CDR3 comprises 14 residues. CDR3 in amino acids: CASSLDLEQEKLFF. CDR3 DNA sequence: TGTGCCAGCAGCTTAGATCTCGAGCAAGAAAAACTGTTTTTT.

This chain uses TRBV6-5 with TRBJ2-7, with 11 nucleotides matching TRBD1. CDR1 MNHEY and CDR2 SVGAGI come from the germline V gene. The CDR3 is 13 amino acids. V was pared by 5 bases and J by 5 bases, with 2 bases of the junction left unmatched. In DNA, the CDR3 is TGTGCCAGCAGTCGGGACAGGGGGAACGAGCAGTACTTC. This gives the protein CASSRDRGNEQYF.

The gene calls are TRBV6-2 or TRBV6-3 and TRBJ2-1; 9 positions agree with TRBD2. Unmatched junction bases numbered 2, after V lost 0 bases and J lost 2 bases. CDR1 and CDR2 (germline): MNHEY, SVGEGT. This CDR3 comprises 16 residues. The CDR3 bases are TGTGCCAGCAGTTACTCGCCTAGCGGGGCCTACAATGAGCAGTTCTTC. Protein: CASSYSPSGAYNEQFF.

The rearrangement uses TRBV9 and TRBJ2-1, with 7 bases lining up with TRBD2. The J segment lost 5 bases and the V segment lost 3 bases, leaving 8 bases of the junction unmatched. CDR3 length: 15 amino acids. CDR1 is SGDLS, CDR2 YYNGEE, per germline. This CDR3 is CASSGGTREDNEQFF. CDR3 in DNA: TGTGCCAGCAGCGGCGGGACCCGGGAGGACAATGAGCAGTTCTTC.

V is TRBV5-5 and J is TRBJ2-3, with 11 positions matching TRBD2. CDR3 size: 19 residues. J gave up 2 bases and V 2 bases, and 13 bases lay outside the gene matches. CDR1 is SGHKS and CDR2 is YYEKEE in the germline V gene (reference sequence). CDR3 residues: CASSLMPSGRTTSTDTQYF. The CDR3 nucleotides are TGTGCCAGCAGCTTAATGCCTAGCGGGAGGACCACCTCCACAGATACGCAGTATTTT.

This clonotype has ten or more counts. The V call is TRBV7-3, the J call TRBJ2-2, with unresolved D. CDR3 length: 12 amino acids. V lost 4 bases and J lost 4, with 4 bases in between. Germline V gives CDR1 SGHTA, CDR2 FQGTGA. CDR3 coding DNA: TGTGCCAGCAGCTCCTCCACCGGGGAGCTGTTTTTT. Residues: CASSSSTGELFF.

In its sample, this clonotype was seen a few times. The chain links TRBV18 to TRBJ2-3, with 9 positions matching TRBD2. After removal of 3 bases from V and 3 bases from J, the junction contained 7 bases not matched to a gene. Germline V gene lookup returns CDR1 KGHSH and CDR2 LQKENI. This CDR3 contains 16 residues. The CDR3 nucleotides are TGTGCCAGCTCACCCCTAGGGAGCGGGGGGACAGATACGCAGTATTTT. This codes for CASSPLGSGGTDTQYF.

This clonotype came up a few times. The rearrangement joins TRBV24-1 to TRBJ2-3; either TRBD1 or TRBD2 may fit D (6 bases each). The germline V gene has CDR1 KGHDR and CDR2 SFDVKD. V lost 7 bases and J lost 6, with 16 bases in between. This CDR3 comprises 14 residues. CDR3 sequence reads: CATRPNGGVDTQYF. In DNA, the CDR3 is TGTGCCACCAGACCTAACGGGGGCGTCGATACGCAGTATTTT.

This clonotype was found a few times. This CDR3 reads CASSLVGLAGFSTGELFF. CDR3 nucleotide sequence: TGTGCCAGCAGCTTAGTAGGACTAGCGGGATTTAGCACCGGGGAGCTGTTTTTT. The rearrangement links TRBV7-6 to TRBJ2-2; 12 nucleotides line up with TRBD2. V was clipped by 1 base and J by 4 bases; unmatched bases: 7. This CDR3 spans 18 amino acids. Germline assignment: CDR1 SGHVS and CDR2 FNYEAQ.

This clonotype was recorded at least ten times. The chain recombines TRBV5-1 with TRBJ2-2; 9 bases map to TRBD1. The CDR3 length is 19 residues. The junction had 12 bases not matched to a gene; V was cut back by 0 bases and J by 3 bases. The germline gives CDR1 SGHRS, CDR2 YFSETQ. CDR3 amino acids: CASSLGSSGTGSYTGELFF. DNA of the CDR3: TGCGCCAGCAGCTTGGGATCTTCTGGGACAGGGTCGTACACCGGGGAGCTGTTTTTT.

Only a few counts were recorded for this clonotype. The chain couples TRBV29-1 to TRBJ2-1, with 9 bases aligning to TRBD2. J gave up 6 bases and V 3 bases, and 6 bases lay outside the gene matches. Germline V lookup: CDR1 SQVTM, CDR2 ANQGSEA. This CDR3 comprises 14 residues. CDR3 DNA sequence: TGCAGCGTTGACCCGGGACTAGCCCGCAATGAGCAGTTCTTC. It translates to CSVDPGLARNEQFF.

The chain recombines TRBV5-1 with TRBJ1-2; D unresolved. The CDR3 covers 14 residues. Germline V gives CDR1 SGHRS, CDR2 YFSETQ. V was cut by 4 bases and J by 8 bases, with 18 bases left in between. DNA of the CDR3: TGCGCCAGCAGCCCAAAGGACGGCCAATGGGGCTACACCTTC. This sequence encodes CASSPKDGQWGYTF.

The CDR3 bases are TGCAGTGCTCATTCGACAGTGAACTCCTACAATGAGCAGTTCTTC. It encodes CSAHSTVNSYNEQFF. The V call is TRBV20-1, the J call TRBJ2-1, with D maybe TRBD1 (5 bases). Germline V gives CDR1 DFQATT, CDR2 SNEGSKA (reference sequence). V was trimmed by 5 bases and J by 0 bases, leaving 14 bases between them. This CDR3 comprises 15 residues.

J is TRBJ2-3 and V is TRBV7-2, with a tentative D call TRBD2 (6 bases). V was shortened by 3 bases and J by 4 bases, with 14 bases between the two germline ends. This CDR3 has 15 amino acids. Germline lookup yields CDR1 SGHTA and CDR2 FQGNSA. This chain's CDR3 is CASSLGRSSPDTQYF. Written as DNA, the CDR3 is TGTGCCAGCAGCTTGGGGAGGTCTAGCCCAGATACGCAGTATTTT. The full variable domain, with the rest looked up from reference TRBV7-2 and TRBJ2-3, is GAGVSQSPSNKVTEKGKDVELRCDPISGHTALYWYRQSLGQGLEFLIYFQGNSAPDKSGLPSDRFSAERTGGSVSTLTIQRTQQEDSAVYLCASSLGRSSPDTQYFGPGTRLTVL.

The chain recombines TRBV12-3 or TRBV12-4 with TRBJ2-1, with TRBD2 matching over 7 bases. After removal of 3 bases from V and 2 bases from J, the junction contained 4 bases not matched to a gene. The CDR3 consists of 15 residues. The DNA of the CDR3 is TGTGCCAGCAGTTTCCGCGGGAGCCCCTACAATGAGCAGTTCTTC. Encoded protein: CASSFRGSPYNEQFF.

The chain is built from TRBV5-4 and TRBJ1-6; D possibly corresponds to TRBD1 (5 bases). Germline lookup yields CDR1 SGHNT and CDR2 YYREEE (reference sequence). Trimming shortened V by 4 bases and J by 6 bases, and 14 bases separated the two germline ends. This CDR3 contains 15 residues. The CDR3 coding sequence is TGTGCCAGCAGCCAACAGTGGGGGGGTAATTCACCCCTCCACTTT. This gives the protein CASSQQWGGNSPLHF.

As regards this clonotype: At one of its ends the junction is not consistent with the germline gene, which may arise from a read error. V usage is TRBV7-7 and J usage is TRBJ2-1, with D unclear. The CDR3 is made up of 15 amino acids. Germline V lookup: CDR1 SSHAT, CDR2 FNYEAQ (reference sequence). DNA for the CDR3: TGTGCTAGCAGCTTAGGTCAAGGAAGGTTCAATGAGCAGTTCTTC. Translation: CASSLGQGRFNEQFF.

This clonotype was seen only a few times. The chain couples TRBV3-1 to TRBJ2-1; TRBD2 might be the D (5 bases). CDR1 and CDR2 from the germline V gene are LGHDT and YNNKEL (reference sequence). The CDR3 is made up of 17 amino acids. Trimming left V 4 bases short and J 0 bases short, with 16 bases between. The DNA for the CDR3 is TGTGCCAGCAGCCTCAACGGCGGGTTAAACTCCTACAATGAGCAGTTCTTC. This gives the protein CASSLNGGLNSYNEQFF.

This chain connects TRBV12-3 or TRBV12-4 to TRBJ2-2, with TRBD2 matching over 7 bases. This CDR3 comprises 14 residues. The V segment lost 6 bases and the J segment 1 base; nucleotides outside the gene matches: 2. The CDR3 loop is CASRSGVNTGELFF. The CDR3 coding sequence is TGTGCCAGCAGGAGCGGGGTGAACACCGGGGAGCTGTTTTTT.

The chain recombines TRBV4-2 with TRBJ2-3; TRBD2 agrees at 7 bases. This CDR3 region has 17 residues. Germline V gives CDR1 LGHNA, CDR2 YNFKEQ. The J segment lost 3 bases and the V segment lost 1 base, leaving 10 bases of the junction unmatched. The CDR3: CASSQGVATGGTDTQYF. The CDR3 coding sequence is TGTGCCAGCAGCCAAGGGGTGGCCACCGGGGGGACAGATACGCAGTATTTT.

V is TRBV6-5 and J is TRBJ1-1; tentative D call: TRBD1 (6 bases). Trimming stripped 6 bases from V and 1 base from J, with 15 bases between. The length of the CDR3 is 15 residues. The germline gives CDR1 MNHEY, CDR2 SVGAGI. The CDR3 DNA sequence: TGTGCCAGCAGGACACAGGGCGCTCGGAACACTGAAGCTTTCTTT. Protein: CASRTQGARNTEAFF.